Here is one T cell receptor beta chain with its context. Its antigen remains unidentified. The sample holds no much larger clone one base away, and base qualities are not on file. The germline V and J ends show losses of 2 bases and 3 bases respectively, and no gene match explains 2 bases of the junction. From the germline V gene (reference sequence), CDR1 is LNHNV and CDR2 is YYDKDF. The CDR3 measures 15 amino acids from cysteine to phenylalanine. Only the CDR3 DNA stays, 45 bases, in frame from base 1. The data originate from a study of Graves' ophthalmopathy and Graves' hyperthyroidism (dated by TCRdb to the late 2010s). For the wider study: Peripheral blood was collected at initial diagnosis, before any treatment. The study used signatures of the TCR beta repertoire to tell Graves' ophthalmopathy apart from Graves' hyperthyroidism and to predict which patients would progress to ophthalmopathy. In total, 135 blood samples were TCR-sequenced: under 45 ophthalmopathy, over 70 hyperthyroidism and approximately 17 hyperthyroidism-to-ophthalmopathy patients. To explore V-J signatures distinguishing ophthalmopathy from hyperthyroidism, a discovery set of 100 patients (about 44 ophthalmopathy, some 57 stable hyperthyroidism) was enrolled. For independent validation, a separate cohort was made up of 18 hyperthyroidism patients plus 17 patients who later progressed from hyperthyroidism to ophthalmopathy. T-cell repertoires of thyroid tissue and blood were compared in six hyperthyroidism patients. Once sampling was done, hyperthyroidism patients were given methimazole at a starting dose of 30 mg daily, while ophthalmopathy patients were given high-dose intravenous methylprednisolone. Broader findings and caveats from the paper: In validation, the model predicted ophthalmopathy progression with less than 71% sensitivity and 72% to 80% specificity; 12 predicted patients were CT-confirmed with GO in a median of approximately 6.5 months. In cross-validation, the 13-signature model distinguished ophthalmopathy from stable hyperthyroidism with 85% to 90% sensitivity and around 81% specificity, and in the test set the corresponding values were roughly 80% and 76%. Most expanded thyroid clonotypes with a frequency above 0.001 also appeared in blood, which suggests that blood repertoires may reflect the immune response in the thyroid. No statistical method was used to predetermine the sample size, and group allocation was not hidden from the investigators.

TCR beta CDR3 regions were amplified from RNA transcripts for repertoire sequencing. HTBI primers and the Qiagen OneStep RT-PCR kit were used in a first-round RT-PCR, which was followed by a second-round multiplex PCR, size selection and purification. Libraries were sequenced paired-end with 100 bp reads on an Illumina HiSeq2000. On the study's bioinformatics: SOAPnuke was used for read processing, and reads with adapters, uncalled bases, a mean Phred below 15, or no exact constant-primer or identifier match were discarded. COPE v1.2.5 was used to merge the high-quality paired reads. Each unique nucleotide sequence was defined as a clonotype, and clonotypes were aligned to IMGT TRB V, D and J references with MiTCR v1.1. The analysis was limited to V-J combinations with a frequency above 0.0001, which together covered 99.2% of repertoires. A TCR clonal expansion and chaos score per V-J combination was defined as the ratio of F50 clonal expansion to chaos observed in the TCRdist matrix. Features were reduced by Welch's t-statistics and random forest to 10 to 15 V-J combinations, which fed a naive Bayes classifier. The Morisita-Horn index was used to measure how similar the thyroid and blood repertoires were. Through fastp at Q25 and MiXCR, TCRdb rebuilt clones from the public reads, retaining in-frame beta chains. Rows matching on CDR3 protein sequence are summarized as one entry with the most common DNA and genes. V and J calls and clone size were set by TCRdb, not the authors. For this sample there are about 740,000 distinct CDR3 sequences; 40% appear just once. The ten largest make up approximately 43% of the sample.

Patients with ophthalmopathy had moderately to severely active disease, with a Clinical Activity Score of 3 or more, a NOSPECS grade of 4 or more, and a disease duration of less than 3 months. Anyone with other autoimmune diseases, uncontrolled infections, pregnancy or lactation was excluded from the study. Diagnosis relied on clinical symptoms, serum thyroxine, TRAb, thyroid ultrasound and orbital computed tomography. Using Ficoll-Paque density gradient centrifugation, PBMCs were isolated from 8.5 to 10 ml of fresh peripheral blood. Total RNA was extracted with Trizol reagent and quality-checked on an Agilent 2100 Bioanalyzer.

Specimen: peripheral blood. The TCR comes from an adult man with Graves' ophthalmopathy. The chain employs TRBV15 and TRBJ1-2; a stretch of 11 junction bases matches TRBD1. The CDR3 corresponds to CATSRRTGGDYGYTF. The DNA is TGTGCCACCAGCAGAAGGACAGGGGGCGACTATGGCTACACCTTC.